The 24 T cell receptor beta chains given below trace back to one sample, sequenced in a study of shared clonotypes between healthy human individuals. Clones were read by immunoSEQ multiplex PCR, and TCRdb kept only the in-frame ones, dropping some. In the table there are 450,000 to 600,000 clones, approximately 79% of which are singletons. What was sequenced was PBMCs. These receptors originate from a woman aged 40 to 50 in good health. Some clones in this sample may be carry-over from other donors' samples.

The gene calls are TRBV28 and TRBJ2-3; D not resolved. Between the trimmed V and J ends, which lost 4 bases and 1 base, there was a span of 9 bases. CDR1 and CDR2 from the germline V gene are MDHEN and SYDVKM. The CDR3 loop spans 14 amino acids. The chain's CDR3 is CASSSVGRTDTQYF. In DNA form, the CDR3 reads TGTGCCAGCAGTTCCGTAGGTCGCACAGATACGCAGTATTTT.

This chain uses TRBV6-1 with TRBJ2-4; D not resolved. This CDR3 is 15 amino acids long. Germline CDR1 reads MNHNS; CDR2 reads SASEGT. Trimming cost V 8 bases and J 0 bases, with 14 bases left between them. The chain's CDR3 is CASQRRPLAKNIQYF. CDR3 DNA: TGTGCCAGCCAGAGAAGGCCTTTAGCCAAAAACATTCAGTACTTC.

In regard to this clone: At the DNA level, this CDR3 is encoded by other sequences in the same sample as well. The gene calls are TRBV10-2 and TRBJ2-7; TRBD2 aligns across 10 bases. The germline gives CDR1 WSHSY, CDR2 SAAADI. The CDR3 runs to 14 residues. Unmatched junction bases numbered 3, after V lost 6 bases and J lost 1 base. Here the CDR3 reads CASSLAGVSYEQYF. The CDR3 DNA reads TGCGCCAGCAGCCTAGCGGGAGTGTCCTACGAGCAGTACTTC.

Remarks on this clone: Distinct nucleotide sequences in the sample also encode this CDR3. The V and J genes are TRBV6-4 and TRBJ2-2, with D unresolved. The CDR3 length is 13 residues. V lost 4 bases to trimming and J lost 2 bases, with 5 bases between them. The V gene's germline CDR1 is MRHNA and CDR2 SNTAGT. CDR3 sequence: CASSGTNTGELFF. The CDR3 DNA reads as TGTGCCAGCAGTGGAACAAACACCGGGGAGCTGTTTTTT.

V is TRBV5-1 and J is TRBJ2-5; unclear D gene. The CDR3 covers 10 residues. The V end was cut by 4 bases, the J end by 7 bases, with 5 bases between. The germline gives CDR1 SGHRS, CDR2 YFSETQ. CDR3 DNA: TGCGCCAGCAGCCCTCGGACCCAGTACTTC. This encodes CASSPRTQYF.

This chain uses TRBV19 with TRBJ1-1, with D unclear. V lost 6 bases and J lost 0, with 11 bases in between. The CDR3 loop spans 14 amino acids. Per the germline V gene, CDR1 is LNHDA and CDR2 is SQIVND (reference sequence). The CDR3 here is CASRREVMNTEAFF. The DNA of the CDR3 is TGTGCCAGTAGGAGGGAGGTAATGAACACTGAAGCTTTCTTT.

This chain joins TRBV7-9 and TRBJ1-2; 7 bases agree with TRBD1. The CDR3 length is 14 residues. Germline loops: CDR1 SEHNR, CDR2 FQNEAQ (reference sequence). V shed 5 bases, J shed 4 bases, and the junction held 7 bases outside the gene matches. As DNA, the CDR3 is TGTGCCAGCAGCCCCACCCGGGACAGCTATGGCTACACCTTC. Its translation: CASSPTRDSYGYTF.

V gene TRBV28 combines with J gene TRBJ2-1; D might be TRBD1 (7 bases). V was cut by 8 bases and J by 0 bases, with 14 bases left in between. CDR3 length: 15 amino acids. The germline V gene encodes CDR1 MDHEN and CDR2 SYDVKM. CDR3 residues: CASYVQGGSYNEQFF. DNA of the CDR3: TGTGCCAGCTATGTGCAGGGGGGCTCCTACAATGAGCAGTTCTTC.

The V and J genes are TRBV9 and TRBJ1-2; D gene unclear. Germline V gene data show CDR1 as SGDLS and CDR2 as YYNGEE. Trimming pared 1 base from V and 0 bases from J, leaving 4 bases between. The CDR3 is made up of 13 amino acids. The DNA for the CDR3 is TGTGCCAGCAGCGTACAAGCTAACTATGGCTACACCTTC. This sequence encodes CASSVQANYGYTF.

The gene calls are TRBV14 and TRBJ2-7, with 12 bases aligning to TRBD2. Germline V gene lookup returns CDR1 SGHDN and CDR2 FVKESK. This CDR3 contains 15 residues. The V gene end was trimmed by 4 bases and the J gene end by 3 bases; junction bases not matched to a gene: 4. CDR3 protein: CASSPRTSGNYEQYF. DNA for the CDR3: TGTGCCAGCAGCCCTAGGACTAGCGGGAACTACGAGCAGTACTTC.

The chain links TRBV11-3 to TRBJ2-2, with D perhaps matching TRBD2 (6 bases). The CDR3 loop spans 15 amino acids. The V gene's germline CDR1 is SGHNT and CDR2 YENEEA. V lost 1 base and J lost 3, with 9 bases in between. The CDR3 DNA reads as TGTGCCAGCAGCTTAGTCGGGGGTGACACCGGGGAGCTGTTTTTT. Protein product: CASSLVGGDTGELFF.

This sequence joins TRBV18 and TRBJ2-1, with TRBD2 matching 11 bases. The CDR3 sequence is 16 residues long. V lost 3 bases and J lost 5; bases outside the gene matches: 6. In germline, CDR1 is KGHSH, CDR2 LQKENI. CDR3 coding DNA: TGTGCCAGCTCACCCGCCGGGACTAGCGGAAACAATGAGCAGTTCTTC. Its protein is CASSPAGTSGNNEQFF.

This chain connects TRBV5-4 to TRBJ2-1; 12 nucleotides line up with TRBD1. The CDR3 length is 14 residues. J was trimmed by 9 bases and V by 4 bases; bases with no gene match: 5. The germline gives CDR1 SGHNT, CDR2 YYREEE (reference sequence). The CDR3 protein is CASSGGTGGIEQFF. The DNA for the CDR3 is TGTGCCAGCAGCGGGGGGACAGGGGGCATTGAGCAGTTCTTC.

This clone was detected only once. V is TRBV5-1 and J is TRBJ2-1; 7 bases are a match to TRBD2. The V gene's germline CDR1 is SGHRS and CDR2 YFSETQ. V shed 0 bases and J 8 bases; nucleotides not matched to a gene: 8. This CDR3 has 15 residues. The DNA for the CDR3 is TGCGCCAGCAGCTTGGATGGCGGGAGTATGGATGAGCAGTTCTTC. It specifies CASSLDGGSMDEQFF.

The chain joins TRBV5-5 to TRBJ2-1; the match to TRBD2 covers 8 bases. The trim removed 6 bases at V and 0 bases at J, leaving 5 bases unmatched. CDR3 length equals 15 residues. The germline V gene encodes CDR1 SGHKS and CDR2 YYEKEE (reference sequence). CDR3 protein: CASTESGSSYNEQFF. DNA for the CDR3: TGTGCCAGCACCGAAAGCGGGAGCTCCTACAATGAGCAGTTCTTC.

The CDR3 loop is CASSSPGGPDGELFF. The CDR3 bases are TGCGCCAGCAGCTCACCGGGAGGGCCAGACGGGGAGCTGTTTTTT. The rearrangement uses TRBV5-1 and TRBJ2-2, with 8 positions matching TRBD2. The V gene's germline CDR1 is SGHRS and CDR2 YFSETQ. Losses at the gene ends were 3 bases for V and 7 bases for J; bases not matched to a gene: 8. The CDR3 has 15 amino acids.

The chain uses TRBV5-6 and TRBJ2-7; TRBD1 or TRBD2 may be the D gene (5 bases each). Germline V gives CDR1 SGHDT, CDR2 YYEEEE. Deletions cut 1 base from V and 3 bases from J, with 17 bases between. The CDR3 covers 16 residues. The CDR3 loop reads CASSLWEGDGGYEQYF. CDR3 bases: TGTGCCAGCAGCTTGTGGGAAGGGGACGGAGGCTACGAGCAGTACTTC.

This clone was seen more than once but under ten times. J is TRBJ1-5 and V is TRBV19; 9 positions match TRBD1. The CDR3 extends over 16 amino acids. Germline CDR1 LNHDA, CDR2 SQIVND (reference sequence). The V segment lost 2 bases and the J segment 2 bases; nucleotides outside the gene matches: 4. CDR3 region: CASSISGTGRNQPQHF. Here the CDR3 DNA reads TGTGCCAGTAGTATATCCGGGACAGGGCGCAATCAGCCCCAGCATTTT.

This chain connects TRBV6-1 to TRBJ2-5, with D tentatively TRBD2 (5 bases). Judging by the DNA end, TRBJ2-7 fits better; the J call may be wrong. The CDR3 is made up of 14 amino acids. Germline loops: CDR1 MNHNS, CDR2 SASEGT. CDR3 bases: TGTGCCAGCAGTGACGTTGGGGAGATCTACGAGCAGTACTTC. Protein: CASSDVGEIYEQYF.

This clone was detected ten times or more. This chain connects TRBV2 to TRBJ2-2; the match to TRBD2 covers 7 bases. CDR3 length equals 12 residues. Germline values: CDR1 SNHLY, CDR2 FYNNEI. V was clipped by 7 bases and J by 4 bases; unmatched bases: 0. CDR3 sequence (DNA): TGTGCCAGCACTAGCGGCACCGGGGAGCTGTTTTTT. Its translation: CASTSGTGELFF.

This clone has only one observation. The chain couples TRBV5-8 to TRBJ2-2; D unclear. The V gene lost 4 bases and the J gene lost 6 bases, with 1 base spanning the gap. CDR1 is SGHTS and CDR2 is YDEGEE in the germline V gene. This CDR3 is 10 amino acids long. The CDR3 DNA follows: TGTGCCAGCAGCCCCGGGGAGCTGTTTTTT. As protein: CASSPGELFF.

This clone was picked up a small number of times. The chain combines TRBV7-2 with TRBJ2-1; no clear D. This CDR3 contains 14 residues. Germline assignment: CDR1 SGHTA and CDR2 FQGNSA. The V and J ends lost 0 bases and 9 bases respectively, with 12 bases between them. The CDR3 nucleotides are TGTGCCAGCAGCTTAGCGTCTTGGGGTGGTGAGCAGTTCTTC. It translates to CASSLASWGGEQFF. Complete variable domain (other parts from reference TRBV7-2 and TRBJ2-1): GAGVSQSPSNKVTEKGKDVELRCDPISGHTALYWYRQSLGQGLEFLIYFQGNSAPDKSGLPSDRFSAERTGGSVSTLTIQRTQQEDSAVYLCASSLASWGGEQFFGPGTRLTVL.

CDR3 region: CASSSGQSSFREQYF. Written as DNA, the CDR3 is TGTGCCAGCAGCTCCGGACAGAGCTCATTTCGCGAGCAGTACTTC. The V and J genes are TRBV5-6 and TRBJ2-7, with a weak D call TRBD1 (6 bases). Germline V gene sequence: CDR1 SGHDT, CDR2 YYEEEE. The V and J ends lost 3 bases and 6 bases respectively, with 19 bases between them. This CDR3 is built from 15 residues.

This clone was counted only a few times. The V and J genes are TRBV5-1 and TRBJ1-1, with TRBD1 as a possible D gene (6 bases). The V and J ends lost 0 bases and 0 bases respectively, with 15 bases between them. The CDR3 sequence is 17 residues long. Germline CDR1 reads SGHRS; CDR2 reads YFSETQ. The CDR3 sequence is CASSLGGLDRMNTEAFF. CDR3 DNA: TGCGCCAGCAGCTTGGGGGGGTTGGACAGAATGAACACTGAAGCTTTCTTT.